The rows below give T cell receptor beta chains drawn from one sample of a study of healthy donors' naive CD4 and CD8 T cells. MiXCR, applied by TCRdb to the reads, yields one record per CDR3 protein. This table holds roughly 200,000 distinct CDR3 sequences, around 70% found once. Sequenced: naive CD4+ and CD8+ T cells sorted from blood, pooled from several donors. These TCRs come from a pool of human donors in good health; the sample pools cells from several healthy donors. CDR3s include the opening cysteine and the closing phenylalanine or tryptophan. The order of the fields is D gene, J gene, V gene, clone size, CDR3 DNA, CDR3 protein. A D gene is named only where the DNA matches it firmly. Rows give clone size only sometimes, using once, few, many, or a class for an expanded clone.

TRBD2 | TRBJ2-3 | TRBV19 | . | TGTGCCAGTAGTCGAAAGGCTAGCGGGAGGAATAGCGCAGATACGCAGTATTTT | CASSRKASGRNSADTQYF
. | TRBJ2-3 | TRBV28 | . | TGTGCCACCACTACTAGCACAGATACGCAGTATTTT | CATTTSTDTQYF
TRBD1 | TRBJ2-1 | TRBV6-5 | . | TGTGCCAGCAGTACTGGACAGGCGCTGTTCTTC | CASSTGQALFF
TRBD2 | TRBJ2-1 | TRBV27 | . | TGTGCCAGCAGCTTTCTAGCGGGAGGGCCCTCTGAGTTCGATGAGCAGTTCTTC | CASSFLAGGPSEFDEQFF
. | TRBJ2-7 | TRBV6-6 | . | TGTGCCAGCAAACCATGGCAGAGCCCATACGAGCAGTACTTC | CASKPWQSPYEQYF
. | TRBJ1-2 | TRBV19 | . | TGTGCCAGCCATAGACAGGACTATGGCTACACCTTC | CASHRQDYGYTF
. | TRBJ2-1 | TRBV19 | . | TGTGCCAGTAGTATCTCGACTAGCTCCTACAATGAGCAGTTCTTC | CASSISTSSYNEQFF
TRBD2 | TRBJ2-7 | TRBV5-1 | . | TGCGCCAGCACCGTGGGGCGGGAGGTGTCCGAGCAGTACTTC | CASTVGREVSEQYF
. | TRBJ2-2 | TRBV20-1 | . | TGCAGTGCGACCGGGACGGCATTCTCCGGGGAGCTGTTTTTT | CSATGTAFSGELFF
. | TRBJ1-2 | TRBV29-1 | . | TGCAGCGTTTTACAGGGCTACTATGGCTACACCTTC | CSVLQGYYGYTF
TRBD1 | TRBJ1-2 | TRBV6-2/TRBV6-3 | few | TGTGCCAGCTGGTACCGACAGGGCGGGAACTATGGCTACACCTTC | CASWYRQGGNYGYTF
TRBD1 | TRBJ1-2 | TRBV6-5 | . | TGTGCCAGCAGTTATTCGGGACAGGCTAACTATGGCTACACCTTC | CASSYSGQANYGYTF
TRBD2 | TRBJ2-7 | TRBV29-1 | . | TGCAGCGTTGGAATCGGGACTAGACTAGCCGAGCAGTACTTC | CSVGIGTRLAEQYF
. | TRBJ1-1 | TRBV5-1 | . | TGCGCCAGCAGCTTGGCCATACTAATGAACACTGAAGCTTTCTTT | CASSLAILMNTEAFF
. | TRBJ1-4 | TRBV29-1 | . | TGCAGCGTATATTCGGATGAAAAACTGTTTTTT | CSVYSDEKLFF
. | TRBJ1-1 | TRBV5-6 | . | TGTGCCAGCAGCTTGCCGGTGAACACTGAAGCTTTCTTT | CASSLPVNTEAFF
. | TRBJ2-3 | TRBV10-3 | . | TGTGCCATCAGTGACTCTACGCATCCAGATACGCAGTATTTT | CAISDSTHPDTQYF
. | TRBJ1-1 | TRBV12-3/TRBV12-4 | . | TGTGCCAGCAGTTCCCGGGGCACTGAAGCTTTCTTT | CASSSRGTEAFF
TRBD2 | TRBJ2-3 | TRBV6-1 | . | TGTGCCAGCGGAAGCGGGGGTGGGTATACGCAGTATTTT | CASGSGGGYTQYF